The 18 T cell receptor beta chains below were found in one sample sequenced in a study of PD-1 blockade in classical Hodgkin lymphoma (dated by TCRdb to 2018 to 2020). The time point label, as the study defines it: cycle 2 day 1 (C2D1) of nivolumab. All trial patients had relapsed after autologous stem cell transplantation, with cohorts A, B and C differing in prior brentuximab vedotin exposure. Library construction relied on the immunoSEQ multiplex PCR assay. TCRdb mirrors the immuneACCESS table, restricted to in-frame sequences. Some clones are absent from its copies; in checked studies, under half trace to an unresolved V gene, and the reason for the others is unknown. In all, the sample holds 35,000 or so clones, and approximately 82% of those were seen once. The ten largest clones represent roughly 15% of the sample. This specimen was peripheral blood mononuclear cells (PBMCs), taken before the second cycle of nivolumab. These receptors were taken from a human donor with classical Hodgkin lymphoma.

The rearrangement links TRBV25-1 to TRBJ1-2; TRBD1 might be the D (5 bases). V shed 0 bases and J shed 8 bases, with 10 bases lying between them. Germline CDR1 reads MGHDK; CDR2 reads SYGVNS. This CDR3 is built from 13 residues. For the CDR3, the DNA is TGTGCCAGCAGTGAATACAGGGTAGGGGGCTACACCTTC. It encodes CASSEYRVGGYTF.

The rearrangement uses TRBV7-9 and TRBJ2-3; D is perhaps TRBD1 (5 bases). The CDR3 has 14 residues. The germline V and J ends were trimmed by 1 base and 3 bases, with 8 bases remaining between them. In germline, CDR1 is SEHNR, CDR2 FQNEAQ (reference sequence). Here the CDR3 reads CASSLDRTTDTQYF. DNA of the CDR3: TGTGCCAGCAGCTTAGACAGGACAACAGATACGCAGTATTTT.

V gene TRBV9 combines with J gene TRBJ2-5, with TRBD2 matching over 8 bases. With 3 bases clipped from V and 0 bases from J, the junction kept 4 bases outside the gene matches. This CDR3 is 15 amino acids long. Germline CDR1 and CDR2: SGDLS and YYNGEE. This CDR3 reads CASSARGEDQETQYF. The DNA of the CDR3 is TGTGCCAGCAGCGCGCGGGGGGAGGACCAAGAGACCCAGTACTTC.

The chain recombines TRBV6-5 with TRBJ1-3; a weak D match, TRBD1 (5 bases). V lost 6 bases to trimming and J lost 9 bases, with 12 bases between them. The CDR3 has 12 amino acids. Germline lookup yields CDR1 MNHEY and CDR2 SVGAGI. CDR3 in amino acids: CASSSVGGTIYF. CDR3 DNA: TGTGCCAGCAGCTCCGTTGGGGGCACCATATATTTT.

The rearrangement links TRBV7-9 to TRBJ2-7; TRBD1 might be the D (6 bases). Per the germline V gene, CDR1 is SEHNR and CDR2 is FQNEAQ (reference sequence). The CDR3 is 15 residues long. Trimming left V 5 bases short and J 6 bases short, with 20 bases between. This CDR3 is CASSPGHGISLEQYF. As DNA, the CDR3 is TGTGCCAGCAGCCCGGGACATGGGATTAGTCTCGAGCAGTACTTC.

This chain links TRBV11-2 with TRBJ2-5; D is unclear. Trimming stripped 5 bases from V and 2 bases from J, with 15 bases between. This CDR3 is built from 15 residues. Germline V gene sequence: CDR1 SGHAT, CDR2 FQNNGV. The CDR3 nucleotides read TGTGCCAGCAGCCCCACCTCAATGGGGCAAGAGACCCAGTACTTC. Translating gives CASSPTSMGQETQYF.

This clone rates as medium-sized (0.01 to 0.1%). The CDR3: CASTQHVTGDSNQPQHF. The CDR3 DNA reads TGTGCCAGTACCCAACATGTAACAGGGGACTCCAATCAGCCCCAGCATTTT. The chain combines TRBV19 with TRBJ1-5, with 7 bases that match TRBD1. Germline V gives CDR1 LNHDA, CDR2 SQIVND (reference sequence). After removal of 7 bases from V and 3 bases from J, the junction contained 15 bases not matched to a gene. The CDR3 length is 17 residues. Filled out from reference TRBV19 and TRBJ1-5, the complete variable domain reads DGGITQSPKYLFRKEGQNVTLSCEQNLNHDAMYWYRQDPGQGLRLIYYSQIVNDFQKGDIAEGYSVSREKKESFPLTVTSAQKNPTAFYLCASTQHVTGDSNQPQHFGDGTRLSIL.

With regard to this clone: Other DNA sequences in this specimen translate into the identical CDR3. The chain employs TRBV10-2 and TRBJ2-1, with 10 bases matching TRBD2. Germline V gene sequence: CDR1 WSHSY, CDR2 SAAADI. This CDR3 has 14 amino acids. With 5 bases clipped from V and 3 bases from J, the junction kept 1 base outside the gene matches. This CDR3 reads CASSSGGVYNEQFF. DNA of the CDR3: TGCGCCAGCAGTAGCGGGGGGGTCTACAATGAGCAGTTCTTC.

Only a few counts were recorded for this clone. The chain employs TRBV9 and TRBJ1-2, with D maybe TRBD1 (5 bases). The CDR3 totals 12 residues. V lost 3 bases and J lost 2, with 5 bases in between. The germline V gene has CDR1 SGDLS and CDR2 YYNGEE. The CDR3 sequence: CASSGQNYGYTF. Here the CDR3 DNA reads TGTGCCAGCAGCGGACAGAACTATGGCTACACCTTC.

The chain has TRBV4-1 and TRBJ1-1; perhaps TRBD1 as D (5 bases). This CDR3 contains 14 residues. Trimming took off 3 bases at V and 10 bases at J, with 18 bases between the two ends. CDR1 and CDR2 from the germline V gene are MGHRA and YSYEKL. The CDR3 protein is CASSQEGMRVRAFF. The CDR3 DNA reads TGCGCCAGCAGCCAGGAGGGGATGCGTGTTAGAGCTTTCTTT.

The chain uses TRBV7-3 and TRBJ1-6; a weak D match, TRBD1 (6 bases). Germline-derived CDR1 and CDR2 are SGHTA and FQGTGA. V was clipped by 2 bases and J by 6 bases, with 11 bases between them. CDR3 length: 15 residues. The DNA for the CDR3 is TGTGCCAGCAGCTTAGTAGGGGGATTTAATTCACCCCTCCACTTT. Translation: CASSLVGGFNSPLHF.

V is TRBV19 and J is TRBJ2-7; D possibly corresponds to TRBD1 (6 bases). The germline CDR1 and CDR2 sequences are LNHDA and SQIVND (reference sequence). The V end lost 5 bases, the J end lost 2 bases, and 13 bases lay between the germline ends. The CDR3 runs to 14 residues. CDR3 residues: CASSRDTSPYEQYF. The DNA of the CDR3 is TGTGCCAGTAGTCGGGACACCTCGCCCTACGAGCAGTACTTC.

This sequence joins TRBV7-9 and TRBJ2-3; TRBD1 is a possible D gene (5 bases). The CDR3 has 15 residues. Trimming left V 3 bases short and J 0 bases short, with 10 bases between. Germline values: CDR1 SEHNR, CDR2 FQNEAQ (reference sequence). The CDR3 loop reads CASSFTGLSTDTQYF. The CDR3 bases are TGTGCCAGCAGCTTCACAGGCTTAAGCACAGATACGCAGTATTTT.

J is TRBJ1-2 and V is TRBV7-4; D gene ambiguous. Germline values: CDR1 SGHVT, CDR2 SQSDAQ. Trimming removed 5 bases at V and 4 bases at J, with 20 bases between. CDR3 length: 16 amino acids. This CDR3 is CASSLMFSRKTYGYTF. CDR3 in DNA: TGTGCCAGCAGCCTTATGTTTTCACGAAAGACCTATGGCTACACCTTC.

The J gene is TRBJ2-3, the V gene TRBV19; D unclear. The germline gives CDR1 LNHDA, CDR2 SQIVND (reference sequence). Trimming shortened V by 0 bases and J by 0 bases, and 7 bases separated the two germline ends. The CDR3 has 15 residues. CDR3: CASSIDRVSTDTQYF. CDR3 sequence (DNA): TGTGCCAGTAGTATAGATAGGGTGAGCACAGATACGCAGTATTTT.

V usage is TRBV12-1 and J usage is TRBJ2-5. TRBV12-1 is assigned pseudogene status. The CDR3 length is 15 residues. Here the CDR3 DNA reads TGTGCCAGCAGCTTGGCGTTTGGGCCCGGGGAGACCCAGTACTTC. This translates into CASSLAFGPGETQYF.

CDR3 sequence (DNA): TGTGCCAGCAGTGAAGAGAGGGAATCACCCCTCCACTTT. Translated, it gives CASSEERESPLHF. This chain links TRBV2 with TRBJ1-6; D unresolved. The V end lost 1 base, the J end lost 10 bases, and 8 bases lay between the germline ends. There are 13 residues in the CDR3. Germline CDR1 SNHLY, CDR2 FYNNEI.

This chain connects TRBV7-2 to TRBJ2-7, with 9 nucleotides matching TRBD1. This CDR3 spans 15 amino acids. After removal of 2 bases from V and 6 bases from J, the junction contained 8 bases not matched to a gene. Germline CDR1 and CDR2: SGHTA and FQGNSA. The CDR3 is CASSLRLQGAGEQYF. DNA for the CDR3: TGTGCCAGCAGCTTACGGTTACAGGGGGCGGGCGAGCAGTACTTC.